This TCR beta chain was recorded in a study of cytomegalovirus exposure and HLA in healthy donors. The study's findings and limits: TCR beta V segments were, for the most part, productive about 87% or about 30% of the time in an earlier analysis. Sequencing likely caused a cluster of highly shared sequence variants.

PCR amplification relied on 60 Vbeta primers (plus 13 Jbeta primers). Method: immunoSEQ multiplex PCR; TCRdb's copy keeps in-frame clones and lacks some. The data contain around 130,000 clones, around 71% of them seen just once; the ten biggest clones take up 2.6%. As regards this clone: The target antigen is unknown.

The CDR3 runs to 15 residues. The V segment lost 0 bases and the J segment 3 bases; nucleotides outside the gene matches: 1. Per germline, CDR1 MNHEY and CDR2 SVGAGI. The V and J genes are TRBV6-5 and TRBJ2-7; 11 nucleotides line up with TRBD2. The clonotype was recovered from a woman aged 55-70 years in good health and CMV-seropositive. The sequenced sample consisted of PBMCs. As DNA, the CDR3 is TGTGCCAGCAGTTACTCAACTAGCGGGGGCTACGAGCAGTACTTC. Protein product: CASSYSTSGGYEQYF.